These 11 T cell receptor beta chains share one sample of origin, sequenced in a study of vaccination effects on CD4 cells after COVID-19. No antigen has been assigned to these receptors. Sequencing in the ViraFEST assay came after antigen-specific CD4+ T cells had been expanded with viral peptide pools, which were used to stimulate PBMC. It was after around 10 days of culture that CD4+ T cells were isolated. PCR-confirmed SARS-CoV-2 infection occurred in the person between March and December 2020. The assay was immunoSEQ multiplex PCR, and TCRdb's table has in-frame clones only and misses some. There are some 35,000 clones in the sample; around two thirds occur only once, and about 17% lies in the top ten. The starting material was CD4+ T cells from PBMCs cultured with HCoV-NL63 spike peptides, obtained before COVID-19 vaccination. These receptors all stem from a human donor who had a prior SARS-CoV-2 infection.

The chain uses TRBV18 and TRBJ2-7; TRBD1 agrees at 7 bases. V trimming: 6 bases; J trimming: 6 bases; junction bases outside the gene matches: 11. The germline CDR1 and CDR2 sequences are KGHSH and LQKENI. This CDR3 is 14 amino acids long. The CDR3 coding sequence is TGTGCCAGCTCTTCCGGGACAGAGCCTTTCGAGCAGTACTTC. Protein sequence: CASSSGTEPFEQYF.

The chain couples TRBV2 to TRBJ1-4; D not resolved. Per the germline V gene, CDR1 is SNHLY and CDR2 is FYNNEI. V was clipped by 3 bases and J by 3 bases, with 11 bases between them. This CDR3 spans 15 amino acids. The CDR3 here is CASSEQSFPNEKLFF. DNA of the CDR3: TGTGCCAGCAGTGAGCAGAGTTTCCCTAATGAAAAACTGTTTTTT.

The gene calls are TRBV27 and TRBJ1-2; 8 nucleotides align to TRBD1. Germline V gene sequence: CDR1 MNHEY, CDR2 SMNVEV (reference sequence). The V segment lost 5 bases and the J segment 8 bases; nucleotides outside the gene matches: 13. The length of the CDR3 is 15 residues. CDR3: CASSPSTGVIAGYTF. The CDR3 coding sequence is TGTGCCAGCAGTCCCTCGACAGGGGTTATTGCGGGCTACACCTTC.

The J gene is TRBJ2-2, the V gene TRBV4-1, with 9 nucleotides matching TRBD2. The J segment lost 4 bases and the V segment lost 3 bases, leaving 3 bases of the junction unmatched. Per the germline V gene, CDR1 is MGHRA and CDR2 is YSYEKL. The length of the CDR3 is 15 residues. CDR3 protein: CASSQLSGSTGELFF. CDR3 coding DNA: TGCGCCAGCAGCCAGCTTAGCGGGAGCACCGGGGAGCTGTTTTTT.

This clone has only a few counts. This chain connects TRBV5-1 to TRBJ1-1, with D tentatively TRBD1 (5 bases). Germline loops: CDR1 SGHRS, CDR2 YFSETQ. The CDR3 extends over 14 amino acids. V dropped 2 bases and J dropped 1 base, with 9 bases sitting between them. CDR3 bases: TGCGCCAGCAGCTTTTTCCAGGGGAACACTGAAGCTTTCTTT. Translating gives CASSFFQGNTEAFF.

This clone was recorded at least ten times. CDR3 residues: CASSVGGQGYGYTF. CDR3 sequence (DNA): TGTGCCAGCAGCGTGGGGGGACAGGGGTATGGCTACACCTTC. The chain carries TRBV5-4 and TRBJ1-2, with 10 bases matching TRBD1. This CDR3 contains 14 residues. The junction had 5 bases not matched to a gene; V was cut back by 4 bases and J by 5 bases. Germline values: CDR1 SGHNT, CDR2 YYREEE (reference sequence).

The chain links TRBV5-1 to TRBJ2-2; TRBD2 is a possible D gene (5 bases). V was pared by 1 base and J by 2 bases, with 12 bases between. Germline CDR1 is SGHRS and CDR2 is YFSETQ. This CDR3 has 16 residues. The CDR3 region has the DNA TGCGCCAGCAGCTTGCTAGCACTGAGAAACACCGGGGAGCTGTTTTTT. Its protein is CASSLLALRNTGELFF.

This clone occurred a few times. This chain links TRBV5-4 with TRBJ1-3, with 7 positions matching TRBD1. The germline gives CDR1 SGHNT, CDR2 YYREEE (reference sequence). The J segment lost 2 bases and the V segment lost 1 base, leaving 3 bases of the junction unmatched. This CDR3 contains 15 residues. The DNA of the CDR3 is TGTGCCAGCAGCTTGAACACAGGGGCTGGAAACACCATATATTTT. It is translated as CASSLNTGAGNTIYF.

The table lists this clone with a few counts. The chain carries TRBV5-4 and TRBJ1-2, with unresolved D. The length of the CDR3 is 15 residues. The germline V and J ends were trimmed by 4 bases and 2 bases, with 15 bases remaining between them. Looked up from germline, CDR1 is SGHNT and CDR2 is YYREEE (reference sequence). CDR3 protein: CASSTKTEPNYGYTF. CDR3 sequence (DNA): TGTGCCAGCAGCACCAAAACGGAGCCCAACTATGGCTACACCTTC.

The chain combines TRBV9 with TRBJ2-1; TRBD2 aligns across 8 bases. The V gene end was trimmed by 3 bases and the J gene end by 6 bases; junction bases not matched to a gene: 11. Germline-derived CDR1 and CDR2 are SGDLS and YYNGEE. The CDR3 totals 16 residues. CDR3 bases: TGTGCCAGCAGCGCCGGGAGATTAGCGGGAATCAATGAGCAGTTCTTC. It codes for CASSAGRLAGINEQFF.

This clone was found a few times. The rearrangement uses TRBV25-1 and TRBJ2-1; 9 nucleotides line up with TRBD2. The germline gives CDR1 MGHDK, CDR2 SYGVNS. V shed 2 bases and J 4 bases; nucleotides not matched to a gene: 3. The CDR3 has 15 residues. Here the CDR3 DNA reads TGTGCCAGCAGTGAAGCCCTAGCGGGGTACAATGAGCAGTTCTTC. Translation: CASSEALAGYNEQFF.